This T cell receptor beta chain was observed in a study of blood T cell repertoires in COVID-19. In the study overall: Sites in the United States, Italy and Spain provided acute and convalescent COVID-19 samples. T cells, B-cell-depleted T cells, or PBMCs supplied cDNA or gDNA.

This clone was picked up a small number of times. Original data processing: Amplifying reference gene primers gave estimates of nucleated cell counts. TCRdb's copy holds only in-frame clones and misses some; the assay was immunoSEQ multiplex PCR. D and trimming come from the DNA, and the V and J calls and clone size come from that table. Among roughly 97,000 clones listed, about 86% were seen once. The CDR3 length is 13 residues. V was trimmed by 5 bases and J by 2 bases, leaving 12 bases between them. CDR1 and CDR2 (germline): SQVTM, ANQGSEA. The rearrangement uses TRBV29-1 and TRBJ1-2; D possibly corresponds to TRBD1 (5 bases). The sample taken for sequencing was peripheral blood. The sequence derives from a woman of 80 years or more with active or convalescent COVID-19. The CDR3 coding sequence is TGCAGCGTTCTGCAGGGCAGCAACTATGGCTACACCTTC. Translating it yields CSVLQGSNYGYTF.